This TCR beta chain was captured in a study of blood T cell repertoires in COVID-19. Turning to the study itself: Collection of acute and convalescent COVID-19 samples took place in the United States, Italy and Spain. T cells, B-cell-depleted T cells, or PBMCs supplied cDNA or gDNA.

Recruited during active infection, patients (from Seattle) were subsequently followed longitudinally. The CDR3 spans 15 residues. Germline loops: CDR1 SEHNR, CDR2 FQNEAQ (reference sequence). J was trimmed by 5 bases and V by 6 bases; bases with no gene match: 8. Study processing details: From reference gene primer amplification, estimates of nucleated cell counts were derived. Assay: immunoSEQ multiplex PCR; the TCRdb copy retains only in-frame clones and omits some. From that table come the V and J calls and clone size; the DNA was used to work out D and trimming. The sample has about 250,000 clones, roughly 84% seen once.

The chain uses TRBV7-9 and TRBJ2-3; the match to TRBD2 covers 10 bases. The source of this sequence is a person aged 70 to 85 with COVID-19, enrolled during active disease. Sequencing was carried out using peripheral blood. This CDR3 is CASRESGGVVDTQYF. CDR3 sequence (DNA): TGTGCCAGCAGGGAAAGCGGGGGGGTAGTAGATACGCAGTATTTT.